A selection of T cell receptor beta chains follows, all from one sample in a study of blood T cell repertoires in COVID-19. The protocol was immunoSEQ multiplex PCR, while the TCRdb copy is restricted to in-frame clones and leaves out a portion. The repertoire holds more than 85,000 clones, with 70% to 90% as singletons. The material sequenced was peripheral blood. The receptors shown here come from a human donor in a cohort sampled during active COVID-19. Both conserved end residues are part of each CDR3. D genes are given only for firm matches. Where a row states a size, it is once, few, many or the class of an expanded clone; other rows omit it.

J gene,clone size,V gene,D gene,CDR3 DNA,CDR3 protein
TRBJ1-5,NA,TRBV7-9,NA,TGTGCCAGCAGCTTAGGTGGCAATAGCAATCAGCCCCAGCATTTT,CASSLGGNSNQPQHF
TRBJ2-2,NA,TRBV3-1/TRBV3-2,NA,TGTGCCAGCAGCCAAGTCCCAGGGGAGCTGTTTTTT,CASSQVPGELFF
TRBJ2-2,few,TRBV10-2,NA,TGCGCCAGCAGTGAGCTCGGGGAGCTGTTTTTT,CASSELGELFF
TRBJ1-2,NA,TRBV7-8,NA,TGTGCCAGCAGCCGCCGGGGTACCTATGGCTACACCTTC,CASSRRGTYGYTF
TRBJ2-7,NA,TRBV24-1,TRBD2,TGTGCCACCAGTGACCTAGACCGACTAGCGGGGCCTCTCTCCTACGAGCAGTACTTC,CATSDLDRLAGPLSYEQYF
TRBJ2-5,NA,TRBV6-5,NA,TGTGCCAGCAGTCCTGCGTCTGCAGAGCGGACCCAGTACTTC,CASSPASAERTQYF
TRBJ1-2,NA,TRBV7-5,NA,TGCCGGATGGGGCGGGGAACTACCTATGGCTACACCTTC,CRMGRGTTYGYTF
TRBJ2-2,NA,TRBV6-6,TRBD1,TGTGCCAGCAGTTCCCGCGACAGGGCGGTAGCCGGGGAGCTGTTTTTT,CASSSRDRAVAGELFF
TRBJ1-2,NA,TRBV4-3,NA,TGCGCCAGCAGCCAAGATGCGCGGCAGGGCGAACACTATGGCTACACCTTC,CASSQDARQGEHYGYTF
TRBJ2-3,NA,TRBV24-1,NA,TGTGCCACCAGCCCAGGACAGCATAGCACAGATACGCAGTATTTT,CATSPGQHSTDTQYF
TRBJ2-1,NA,TRBV5-1,NA,TGCGCCAGCAGCTTGGTCGCGGGTAGCAATGAGCAGTTCTTC,CASSLVAGSNEQFF
TRBJ2-5,NA,TRBV21-1,NA,TGTGCCAGCATCTACAGGGTTACACAAGAGACCCAGTACTTC,CASIYRVTQETQYF
TRBJ1-1,NA,TRBV19,TRBD1,TGTGCCAGTAGTACGCAGGGGGCGGGGGCCACTGAAGCTTTCTTT,CASSTQGAGATEAFF
TRBJ2-5,once,TRBV6-5,NA,TGTGCCAGCAGTTTGGGGGGGGCGCGCCAAGAGACCCAGTACTTC,CASSLGGARQETQYF
TRBJ1-1,NA,TRBV7-3,NA,TGTGCCAGCAGCTTAAGCTCCAGGTCGCCTGAAGCTTTCTTT,CASSLSSRSPEAFF
TRBJ1-1,NA,TRBV5-1,TRBD1,TGCGCCAGCAGCTGGGACAGCCAGAACCCGGCTGAAGCTTTCTTT,CASSWDSQNPAEAFF
TRBJ2-3,NA,TRBV7-6,NA,TGTGCCAGCAGCCCAGACCCGCAGGGTCGACTTAGCACAGATACGCAGTATTTT,CASSPDPQGRLSTDTQYF
TRBJ1-5,NA,TRBV5-4,NA,TGTGCCAGCAGCCCCTGGGGGGACAGCAATCAGCCCCAGCATTTT,CASSPWGDSNQPQHF
TRBJ2-7,NA,TRBV28,TRBD2,TGTGCCAGCAGTTCCCCGGGACTATCCCTTAGCTACGAGCAGTACTTC,CASSSPGLSLSYEQYF
TRBJ1-1,NA,TRBV9,NA,TGTGCCAGCAGCGCTTTACCACCCATGACGGGAAGAAACACTGAAGCTTTCTTT,CASSALPPMTGRNTEAFF
TRBJ1-3,NA,TRBV7-2,TRBD1,TGTGCCAGCAGCTTACCCTTACAGGGGAGTAGAGACACCATATATTTT,CASSLPLQGSRDTIYF
TRBJ2-1,NA,TRBV7-2,TRBD2,TGTGCCAGCAGCACCCAAGCGGGAGGGCCGACGAATGAGCAGTTCTTC,CASSTQAGGPTNEQFF
TRBJ2-5,NA,TRBV9,TRBD2,TGTGCCAGCAGCGTTTTCGGGACTAATCCAGAGACCCAGTACTTC,CASSVFGTNPETQYF
TRBJ1-3,once,TRBV27,NA,TGTGCCAGCAGTATCTCCCTCGGAAACACCATATATTTT,CASSISLGNTIYF
TRBJ2-5,NA,TRBV6-5,NA,TGTGCCAGCGCTACCGGCGGGGGCCCGGGAGCCCAGTACTTC,CASATGGGPGAQYF
TRBJ2-1,few,TRBV10-1,TRBD2,TGCGCCAGCAGTGGAGACCTAGCGGGGGACAATGAGCAGTTCTTC,CASSGDLAGDNEQFF
TRBJ1-1,NA,TRBV15,NA,TGTGCCACCAGCAGAGATCCCGGGTCCACTGAAGCTTTCTTT,CATSRDPGSTEAFF
TRBJ2-1,NA,TRBV15,NA,TGTGCCACCAGCCCACAGGGAATCTTAACCTACAATGAGCAGTTCTTC,CATSPQGILTYNEQFF
TRBJ1-2,NA,TRBV18,NA,TGTGCCAGCCTCGCGTCCAACAACTATGGCTACACCTTC,CASLASNNYGYTF
TRBJ1-5,few,TRBV10-2,TRBD1,TGCGCCAGCAGTGATCCCGGGACAGCTTATCATCAGCCCCAGCATTTT,CASSDPGTAYHQPQHF
TRBJ2-7,NA,TRBV13,NA,TGTGCCAGCAGCCCGCGGGCTAGCAACCGGCAGTACTTC,CASSPRASNRQYF
TRBJ1-1,NA,TRBV5-4,NA,TGTGCCAGCAGCTTGCAGGGGTTAGTCACTGAAGCTTTCTTT,CASSLQGLVTEAFF
TRBJ2-6,NA,TRBV7-8,NA,TGTGCCAGCAGCTTCACCAACGTCCTGACTTTC,CASSFTNVLTF
TRBJ1-3,NA,TRBV28,NA,TGTGCCAGCCATAGCTCTGGAAACACCATATATTTT,CASHSSGNTIYF
TRBJ1-1,NA,TRBV29-1,NA,TGCAGCGTTGAAGAATGGACTCAGAACACTGAAGCTTTCTTT,CSVEEWTQNTEAFF
TRBJ2-3,NA,TRBV19,TRBD2,TGTGCCAGTAGTATTTCGGGTCCAGCGGGGGATGCAGATACGCAGTATTTT,CASSISGPAGDADTQYF
TRBJ1-4,NA,TRBV6-5,TRBD1,TGTGCCAGCAGTTACTCGGGACAGGGTGTCGGTGAAAAACTGTTTTTT,CASSYSGQGVGEKLFF
TRBJ2-7,NA,TRBV6-5,NA,TGTGCCAGCAGCTACAACCGGGACACCTCCTACGAGCAGTACTTC,CASSYNRDTSYEQYF
TRBJ2-7,NA,TRBV6-6,NA,TGTGCCAGTGGGGCGGGGGCTTGGGAGCAGTACTTC,CASGAGAWEQYF
TRBJ1-5,NA,TRBV15,NA,TGTGCCACCAGCAGAGATCCCAGGGGACGATCTCAGCCCCAGCATTTT,CATSRDPRGRSQPQHF